This T cell receptor (beta chain) is from a study of blood T cell repertoires in COVID-19. The overall study: Acute-phase and convalescent COVID-19 samples originated in the United States, Italy and Spain. Sources were T cells, B-cell-depleted T cells, or PBMCs; the material itself was cDNA or gDNA.

As processed by the authors: For nucleated cells, counts were estimated from reference gene primer amplification. This table comes from immunoSEQ multiplex PCR, and its TCRdb copy is limited to in-frame clones, with some not included. V, J and clone size derive from that table, while D and trimming were established from the DNA sequence. The sample holds 95,000 to 150,000 clones; about four fifths are singletons and the top ten take 4% to 5.5%. The CDR3 runs 15 residues. Germline CDR1 GTSNPN, CDR2 SVGIG (reference sequence). Trimming cost V 6 bases and J 5 bases; bases outside gene matches: 14. This clone has more than one count but fewer than ten.

This chain joins TRBV30 and TRBJ2-3, with 7 bases fitting TRBD2. Material for sequencing was peripheral blood. This clonotype was sampled from a woman in her seventies with acute or convalescent COVID-19. The CDR3 DNA is TGTGCCTGTTCCACGGGAGCGGGGTTGAAAGATACGCAGTATTTT. It specifies CACSTGAGLKDTQYF. The full variable domain, its missing parts supplied by reference TRBV30 and TRBJ2-3, is SQTIHQWPATLVQPVGSPLSLECTVEGTSNPNLYWYRQAAGRGLQLLFYSVGIGQISSEVPQNLSASRPQDRQFILSSKKLLLSDSGFYLCACSTGAGLKDTQYFGPGTRLTVL.